This entry concerns a single T cell receptor (beta chain). Its antigen is not yet known. Within one base of it there is no much larger clone, and no base qualities were kept. This record comes from a study of T cell responses to AZD1222 COVID-19 vaccine (dated by TCRdb to the early 2020s). Study-level background: AZD1222 recipients with second doses at about 4 weeks or about 12 weeks were pooled, because spike-specific TCR depth and breadth did not differ between schedules. A total of over 230 trial participants underwent TCR sequencing, of whom some 200 had received two doses of AZD1222 and around 25 had received two doses of the MenACWY control vaccine. Enrollment into the trials was organized by age into subgroups of 18-55, 56-69 and 70-plus years, and those subgroups contained around 150, 28 and 57 TCR-sequenced participants, respectively. Overall results and qualifications from the work: After two AZD1222 doses, spike-specific TCR breadth and depth were significantly higher than at day 0 and than in MenACWY recipients. Participants were mostly white British and included more females than males, and it was suggested by the authors that clonal diversity may have been underestimated. The vaccine-associated CD4 TCRs covered the entire spike protein, and the dominant responses fell in regions 160-218 and 743-854. The 56-69-year group was small, and its depth increase did not reach significance, likely because of low power. Reportedly, almost half of the unique spike-specific TCRs recognized epitopes lying outside the regions that are mutated in the B.1.351 and B.1.1.7 variants. Because no day 14 peak-response samples were available, repertoires were characterized only after the peak T cell response. Conclusions about previously exposed vaccinees are limited because only 6 or 7 AZD1222 recipients were SARS-CoV-2 seropositive at baseline.

The CDR3 regions of human TCRbeta chains were analyzed by immunosequencing. In the source study's methods: Repertoire TCRs were matched against a reference library of SARS-CoV-2-specific TCRs generated with the MIRA antigen-specificity platform. Breadth was defined as the fraction of unique TCRs that were SARS-CoV-2-associated. Depth was defined as the fraction of total T cells that were SARS-CoV-2-associated. Each spike-specific TCR was assigned to its reactive spike region and to a CD4 or CD8 class using the MIRA data. Log10-transformed breadth and depth values were compared by one-way ANOVA with Sidak's multiple comparisons tests. Imported from immuneACCESS, the table was reduced by TCRdb to in-frame sequences with V and J called. These copies leave out some clones; in studies compared against another copy, an unresolved V gene accounts for under half, and the cause of the remainder is not known. V and J calls and clone size are copied from that table; D and trimming were computed from the DNA. Here the sample has about 120,000 clones; approximately 93% occur a single time. 2.5% to 3% of the sample goes to the ten largest clones.

Sample time point, as interpreted from the label and publication: baseline before first vaccination. Samples from vaccinated people were obtained from the UK trials COV001 and COV002, which included a single-blind randomized controlled phase 2/3 trial of AZD1222 (ChAdOx1 nCoV-19) in healthy adults. For TCRbeta chain sequencing, PBMC samples from trial participants were taken at day 0 and at day 28 after the second dose. V is cut back by 3 bases and J by 5 bases, with 3 bases in the junction unmatched. There are 14 amino acids in the CDR3, from cysteine to phenylalanine inclusive. The retained sequence is limited to the CDR3, 42 bases, with the frame set at the first base. Via the germline V gene (reference sequence), CDR1 is LNHDA and CDR2 SQIVND.

This specimen consisted of peripheral blood, obtained on day 0 of AZD1222 vaccination. The TCR was taken from an adult in good health. The sequence links TRBV19 to TRBJ1-5; TRBD1 fits 8 bases in the junction. CDR3 region: CASSMSGGYQPQHF. The DNA sequence is as follows: TGTGCCAGTAGTATGTCAGGGGGCTATCAGCCCCAGCATTTT.